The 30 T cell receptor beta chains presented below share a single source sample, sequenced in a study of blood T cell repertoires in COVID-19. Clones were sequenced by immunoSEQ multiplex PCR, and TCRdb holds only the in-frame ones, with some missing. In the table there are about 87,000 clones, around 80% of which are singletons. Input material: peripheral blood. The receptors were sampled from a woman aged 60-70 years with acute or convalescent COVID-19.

The CDR3 DNA is TGCGCCAGCAGCTTGGGTAGCGGGGTCCCCGGGGGGACCCAGTACTTC. Translation gives CASSLGSGVPGGTQYF. This chain joins TRBV5-1 and TRBJ2-5; 8 bases line up with TRBD2. Losses at the gene ends were 0 bases for V and 7 bases for J; bases not matched to a gene: 11. The length of the CDR3 is 16 residues. CDR1 is SGHRS, CDR2 YFSETQ, per germline.

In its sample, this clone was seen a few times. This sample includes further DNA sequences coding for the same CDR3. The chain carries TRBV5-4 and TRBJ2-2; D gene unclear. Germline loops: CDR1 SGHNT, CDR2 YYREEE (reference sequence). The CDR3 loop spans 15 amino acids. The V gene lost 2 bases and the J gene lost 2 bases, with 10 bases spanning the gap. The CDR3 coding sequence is TGTGCCAGCAGCTTTGGGCAGGTCAACACCGGGGAGCTGTTTTTT. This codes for CASSFGQVNTGELFF.

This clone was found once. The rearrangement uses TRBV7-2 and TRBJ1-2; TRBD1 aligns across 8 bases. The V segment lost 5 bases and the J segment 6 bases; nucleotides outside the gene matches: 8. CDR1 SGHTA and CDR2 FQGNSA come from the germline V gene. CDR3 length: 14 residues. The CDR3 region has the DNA TGTGCCAGCAGCCTAAGACAGGGGCGGCATGGCTACACCTTC. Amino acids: CASSLRQGRHGYTF.

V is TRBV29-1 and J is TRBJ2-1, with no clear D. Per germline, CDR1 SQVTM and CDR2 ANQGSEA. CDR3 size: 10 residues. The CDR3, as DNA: TGCACAGCCGACTTGGATGTGCAGTTCTTC. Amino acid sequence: CTADLDVQFF.

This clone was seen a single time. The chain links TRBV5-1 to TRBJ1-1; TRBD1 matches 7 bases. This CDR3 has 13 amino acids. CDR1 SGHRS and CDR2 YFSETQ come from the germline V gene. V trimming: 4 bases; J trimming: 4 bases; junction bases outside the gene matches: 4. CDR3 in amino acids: CASSPGGSTEAFF. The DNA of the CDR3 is TGCGCCAGCAGCCCAGGGGGGAGCACTGAAGCTTTCTTT.

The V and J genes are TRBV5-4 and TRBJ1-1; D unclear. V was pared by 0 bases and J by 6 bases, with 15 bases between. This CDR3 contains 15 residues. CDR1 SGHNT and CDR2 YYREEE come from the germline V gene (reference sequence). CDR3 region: CASSLDSAMKAEAFF. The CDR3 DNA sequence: TGTGCCAGCAGCTTGGACAGTGCAATGAAGGCTGAAGCTTTCTTT.

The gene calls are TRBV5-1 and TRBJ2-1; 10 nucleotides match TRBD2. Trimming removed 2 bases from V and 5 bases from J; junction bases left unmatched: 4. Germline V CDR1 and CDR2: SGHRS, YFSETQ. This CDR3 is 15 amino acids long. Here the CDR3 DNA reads TGCGCCAGCAGCTTTGGACTAGCGGAGAACAATGAGCAGTTCTTC. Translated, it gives CASSFGLAENNEQFF.

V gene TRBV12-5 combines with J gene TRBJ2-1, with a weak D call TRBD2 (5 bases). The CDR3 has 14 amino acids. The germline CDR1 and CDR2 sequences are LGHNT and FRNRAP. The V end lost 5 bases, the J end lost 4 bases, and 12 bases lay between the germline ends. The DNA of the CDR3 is TGTGCTAGTGGTCCGCGAGGGCAGTACAATGAGCAGTTCTTC. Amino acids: CASGPRGQYNEQFF.

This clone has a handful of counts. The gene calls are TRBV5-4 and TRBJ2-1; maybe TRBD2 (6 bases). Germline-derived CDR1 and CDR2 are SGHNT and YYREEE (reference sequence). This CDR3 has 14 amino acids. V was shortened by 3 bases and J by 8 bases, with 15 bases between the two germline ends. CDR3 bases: TGTGCCAGCAGCTCAGAGCGGGTTTTGGATGAGCAGTTCTTC. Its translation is CASSSERVLDEQFF. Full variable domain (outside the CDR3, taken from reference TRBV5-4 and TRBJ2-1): ETGVTQSPTHLIKTRGQQVTLRCSSQSGHNTVSWYQQALGQGPQFIFQYYREEENGRGNFPPRFSGLQFPNYSSELNVNALELDDSALYLCASSSERVLDEQFFGPGTRLTVL.

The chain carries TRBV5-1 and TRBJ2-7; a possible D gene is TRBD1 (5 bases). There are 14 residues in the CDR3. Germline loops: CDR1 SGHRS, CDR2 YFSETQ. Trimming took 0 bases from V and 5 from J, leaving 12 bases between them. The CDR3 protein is CASSLEGRNNEQYF. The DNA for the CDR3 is TGCGCCAGCAGCTTGGAGGGGCGTAACAACGAGCAGTACTTC.

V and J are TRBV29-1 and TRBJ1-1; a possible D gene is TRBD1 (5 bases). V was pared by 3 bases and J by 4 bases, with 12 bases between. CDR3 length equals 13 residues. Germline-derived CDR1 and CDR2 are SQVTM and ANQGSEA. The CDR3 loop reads CSVDRQTPTEAFF. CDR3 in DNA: TGCAGCGTTGATAGACAGACCCCCACTGAAGCTTTCTTT.

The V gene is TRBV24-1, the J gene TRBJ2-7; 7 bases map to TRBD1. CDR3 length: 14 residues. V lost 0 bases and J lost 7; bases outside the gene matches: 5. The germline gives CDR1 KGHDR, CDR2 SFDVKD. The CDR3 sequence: CATSDLDREGEQYF. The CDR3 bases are TGTGCCACCAGTGATTTGGACAGGGAAGGAGAGCAGTACTTC.

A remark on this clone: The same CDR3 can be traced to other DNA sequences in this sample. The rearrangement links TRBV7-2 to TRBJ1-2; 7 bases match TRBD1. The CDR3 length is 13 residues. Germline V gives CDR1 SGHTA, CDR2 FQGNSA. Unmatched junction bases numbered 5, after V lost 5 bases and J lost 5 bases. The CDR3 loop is CASSGGRGYGYTF. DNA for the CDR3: TGTGCCAGCAGCGGGGGCAGGGGGTATGGCTACACCTTC.

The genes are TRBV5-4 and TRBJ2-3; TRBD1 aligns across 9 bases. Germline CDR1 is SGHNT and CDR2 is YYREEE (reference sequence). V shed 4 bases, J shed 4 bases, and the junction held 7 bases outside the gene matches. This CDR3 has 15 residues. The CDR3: CASSPGQGFPDTQYF. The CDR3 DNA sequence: TGTGCCAGCAGCCCGGGACAGGGATTCCCAGATACGCAGTATTTT.

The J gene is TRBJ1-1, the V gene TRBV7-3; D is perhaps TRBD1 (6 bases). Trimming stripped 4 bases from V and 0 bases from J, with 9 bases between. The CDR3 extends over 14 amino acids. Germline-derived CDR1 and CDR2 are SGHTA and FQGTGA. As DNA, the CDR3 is TGTGCCAGCAGCTCGGACAGTTTGAACACTGAAGCTTTCTTT. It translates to CASSSDSLNTEAFF.

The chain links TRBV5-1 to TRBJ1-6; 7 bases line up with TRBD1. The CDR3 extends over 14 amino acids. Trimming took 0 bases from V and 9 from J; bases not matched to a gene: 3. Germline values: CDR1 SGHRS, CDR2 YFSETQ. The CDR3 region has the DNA TGCGCCAGCAGCTTGGGGGGACAGATTTCACCCCTCCACTTT. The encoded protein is CASSLGGQISPLHF.

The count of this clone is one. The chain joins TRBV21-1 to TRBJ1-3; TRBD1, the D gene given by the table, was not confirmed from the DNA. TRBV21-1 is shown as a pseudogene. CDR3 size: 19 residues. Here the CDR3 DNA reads TGTGCCAGCAGCAAAGCCCGAAAACCCGAAGGGGCGCGAGGAAACACCATATATTTT. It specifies CASSKARKPEGARGNTIYF.

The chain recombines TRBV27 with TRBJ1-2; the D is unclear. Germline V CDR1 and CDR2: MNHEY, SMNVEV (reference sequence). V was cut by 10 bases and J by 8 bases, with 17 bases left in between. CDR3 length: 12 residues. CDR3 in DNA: TGTGCCACCCTGGGTTCCCGGGGAGGCTACACCTTC. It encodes CATLGSRGGYTF.

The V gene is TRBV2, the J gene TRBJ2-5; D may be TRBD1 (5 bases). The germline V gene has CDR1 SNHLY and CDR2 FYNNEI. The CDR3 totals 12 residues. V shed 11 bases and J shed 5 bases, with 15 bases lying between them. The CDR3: CAVPGNFETQYF. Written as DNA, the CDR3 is TGTGCCGTCCCAGGGAATTTTGAGACCCAGTACTTC.

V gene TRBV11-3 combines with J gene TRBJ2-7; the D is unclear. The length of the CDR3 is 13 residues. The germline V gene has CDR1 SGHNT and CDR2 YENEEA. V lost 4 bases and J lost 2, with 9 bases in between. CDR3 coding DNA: TGTGCCAGCAGCTCCCGACATCCCTACGAGCAGTACTTC. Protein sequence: CASSSRHPYEQYF.

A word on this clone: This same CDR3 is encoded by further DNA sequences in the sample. The chain's CDR3 is CASSSLGQGAGAGELFF. CDR3 nucleotides: TGCGCCAGCAGCTCATTAGGACAGGGGGCTGGGGCCGGGGAGCTGTTTTTT. This chain links TRBV5-1 with TRBJ2-2; TRBD1 matches 11 bases. The germline gives CDR1 SGHRS, CDR2 YFSETQ. The V and J ends lost 3 bases and 6 bases, in that order; junction bases with no gene match: 10. This CDR3 has 17 amino acids.

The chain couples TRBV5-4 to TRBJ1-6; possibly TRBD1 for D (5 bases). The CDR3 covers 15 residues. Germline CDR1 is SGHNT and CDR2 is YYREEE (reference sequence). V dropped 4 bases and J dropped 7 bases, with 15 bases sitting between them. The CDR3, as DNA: TGTGCCAGCAGCATTGCGGGGGTCGGGAATTCACCCCTCCACTTT. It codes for CASSIAGVGNSPLHF.

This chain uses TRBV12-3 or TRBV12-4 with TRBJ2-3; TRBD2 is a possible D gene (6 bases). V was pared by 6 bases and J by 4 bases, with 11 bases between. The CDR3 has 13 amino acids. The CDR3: CASRSGTSDTQYF. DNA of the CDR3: TGTGCCAGCAGATCCGGGACTTCAGATACGCAGTATTTT.

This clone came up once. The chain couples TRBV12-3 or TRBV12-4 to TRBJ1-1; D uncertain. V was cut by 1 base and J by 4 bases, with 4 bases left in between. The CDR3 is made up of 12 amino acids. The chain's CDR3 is CASSLVGTEAFF. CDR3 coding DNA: TGTGCCAGCAGTTTAGTCGGCACTGAAGCTTTCTTT.

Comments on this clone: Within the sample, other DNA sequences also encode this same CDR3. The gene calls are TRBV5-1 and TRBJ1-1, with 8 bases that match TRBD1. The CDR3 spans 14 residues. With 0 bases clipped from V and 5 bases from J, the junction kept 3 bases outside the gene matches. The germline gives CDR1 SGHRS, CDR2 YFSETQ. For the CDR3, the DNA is TGCGCCAGCAGCTTGGTACAGGGGGGAACTGAAGCTTTCTTT. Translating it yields CASSLVQGGTEAFF.

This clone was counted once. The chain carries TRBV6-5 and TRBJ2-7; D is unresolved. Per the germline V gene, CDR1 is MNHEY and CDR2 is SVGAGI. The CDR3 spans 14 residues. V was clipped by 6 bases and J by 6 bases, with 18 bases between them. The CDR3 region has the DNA TGTGCCAGCAGCCCCCTTGGCACCTCGGGCGAGCAGTACTTC. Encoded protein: CASSPLGTSGEQYF.

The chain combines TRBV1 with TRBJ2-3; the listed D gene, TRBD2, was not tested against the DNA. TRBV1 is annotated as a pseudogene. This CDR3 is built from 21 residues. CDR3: CTSSQDDLGSSGSRSTDTQYF. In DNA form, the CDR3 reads TGCACCAGCAGCCAAGATGACCTTGGAAGTAGCGGGAGCCGAAGCACAGATACGCAGTATTTT.

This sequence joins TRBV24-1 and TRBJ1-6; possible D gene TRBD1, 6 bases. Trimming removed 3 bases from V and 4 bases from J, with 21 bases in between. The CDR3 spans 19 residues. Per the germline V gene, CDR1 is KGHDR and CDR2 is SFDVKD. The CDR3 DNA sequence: TGTGCCACCAGTGATCTCCCCGGGCGACAGGAACAATATAATTCACCCCTCCACTTT. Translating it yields CATSDLPGRQEQYNSPLHF.

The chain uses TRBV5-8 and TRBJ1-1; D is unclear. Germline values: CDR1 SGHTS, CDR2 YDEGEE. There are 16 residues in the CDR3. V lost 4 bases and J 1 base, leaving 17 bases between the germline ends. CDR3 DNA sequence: TGTGCCAGCAGCCCGCTCCCGATAAGGAGGAACACTGAAGCTTTCTTT. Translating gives CASSPLPIRRNTEAFF.

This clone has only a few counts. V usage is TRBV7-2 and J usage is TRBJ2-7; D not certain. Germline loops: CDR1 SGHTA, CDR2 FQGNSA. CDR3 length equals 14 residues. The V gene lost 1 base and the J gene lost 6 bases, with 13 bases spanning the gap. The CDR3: CASSLEAGLGEQYF. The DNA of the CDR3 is TGTGCCAGCAGCTTAGAGGCAGGCCTCGGCGAGCAGTACTTC.